A selection of T cell receptor beta chains follows, all from one sample in a study of T cell repertoires in cytomegalovirus infection. A single record per CDR3 protein comes from TCRdb applying MiXCR to the reads. The sample gives roughly 130,000 distinct CDR3 sequences, 7% to 9.5% of which show up once; around 10% is in the top ten. Sequencing input: PBMCs. These TCRs come from a human donor in good health (CMV status not recorded). Some clones in this sample may be carry-over from other donors' samples. Both conserved end residues are part of each CDR3. Not all rows give a size; the values are once, few, many and, for expanded clones, a class.

TRBV29-1 | 14 | - | CSVGVTGSYNEQFF
TRBV9 | 15 | - | CASSAQMDRSYEQYF
TRBV4-3 | 14 | many | CASSQIGGNQPQHF
TRBV24-1 | 13 | few | CATSEQGADTQYF
TRBV20-1 | 17 | - | CSARDETGGRINQPQHF
TRBV2 | 14 | many | CASTRPGQSNGYTF
TRBV20-1 | 13 | few | CSAEGQTRNTIYF
TRBV4-2 | 15 | many | CASSQDKGGYNEQFF
TRBV25-1 | 13 | many | CASSRDQYYGYTF
TRBV29-1 | 12 | - | CSVAGFNTEAFF
TRBV28 | 15 | many | CASSPSGYDSYEQYF
TRBV28 | 16 | - | CASSTDRGSSGNTIYF
TRBV20-1 | 9 | - | CSLNEKLFF
TRBV28 | 15 | many | CASLIRQGVGTEAFF
TRBV5-1 | 15 | few | CASSTTGSVNTEAFF
TRBV7-9 | 14 | - | CASSLGQYENEQYF
TRBV29-1 | 14 | few | CSVAPQGINYGYTF
TRBV3-1 | 11 | many | CASSTGEEQYF